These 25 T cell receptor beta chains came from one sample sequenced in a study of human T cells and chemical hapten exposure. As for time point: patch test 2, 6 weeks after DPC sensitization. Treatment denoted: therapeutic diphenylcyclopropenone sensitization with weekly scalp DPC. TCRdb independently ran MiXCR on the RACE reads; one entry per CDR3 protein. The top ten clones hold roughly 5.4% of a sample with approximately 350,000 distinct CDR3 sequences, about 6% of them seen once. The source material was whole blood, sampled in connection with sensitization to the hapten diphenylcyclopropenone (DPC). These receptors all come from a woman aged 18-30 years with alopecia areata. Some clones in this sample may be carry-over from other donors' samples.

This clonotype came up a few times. CDR3 sequence: CATSRDQASGGAPDTQYF. The CDR3 DNA is TGTGCCACCAGCAGAGATCAGGCTAGCGGGGGGGCCCCAGATACGCAGTATTTT. The chain recombines TRBV15 with TRBJ2-3; TRBD2 matches 12 bases. Germline CDR1 is LNHNV and CDR2 is YYDKDF (reference sequence). Trimming took 0 bases from V and 4 from J; bases not matched to a gene: 8. The CDR3 has 18 amino acids.

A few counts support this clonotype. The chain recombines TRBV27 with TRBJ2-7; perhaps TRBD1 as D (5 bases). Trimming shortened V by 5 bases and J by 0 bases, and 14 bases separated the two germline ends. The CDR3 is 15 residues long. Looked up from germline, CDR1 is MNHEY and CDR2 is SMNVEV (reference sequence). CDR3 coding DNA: TGTGCCAGCAGTCCCCAGGGAACCCTCTCCTACGAGCAGTACTTC. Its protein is CASSPQGTLSYEQYF.

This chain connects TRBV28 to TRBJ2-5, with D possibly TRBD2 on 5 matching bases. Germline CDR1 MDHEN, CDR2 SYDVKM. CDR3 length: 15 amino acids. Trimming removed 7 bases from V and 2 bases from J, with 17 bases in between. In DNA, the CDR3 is TGTGCCAGCACCCCCCCGGGCAGCGGACAAGAGACCCAGTACTTC. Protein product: CASTPPGSGQETQYF.

The CDR3 nucleotides are TGTGCCAGCAGCCAAGGGTCCGGGGAGCGGGACGAGCAGTACTTC. It codes for CASSQGSGERDEQYF. This sequence joins TRBV4-2 and TRBJ2-7, with D possibly matching TRBD2 (6 bases). V was trimmed by 1 base and J by 5 bases, leaving 15 bases between them. CDR1 and CDR2 (germline): LGHNA, YNFKEQ. This CDR3 spans 15 amino acids.

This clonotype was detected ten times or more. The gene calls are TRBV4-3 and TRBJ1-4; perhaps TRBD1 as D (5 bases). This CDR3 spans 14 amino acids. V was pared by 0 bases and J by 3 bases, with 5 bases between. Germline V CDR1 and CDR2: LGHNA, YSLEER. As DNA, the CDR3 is TGCGCCAGCAGCCAAGACAGGGCTAATGAAAAACTGTTTTTT. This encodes CASSQDRANEKLFF.

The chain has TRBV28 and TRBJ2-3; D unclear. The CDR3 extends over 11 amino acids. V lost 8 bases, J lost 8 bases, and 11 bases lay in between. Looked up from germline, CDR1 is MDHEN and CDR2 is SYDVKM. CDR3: CASSSVSTQYF. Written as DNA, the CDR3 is TGTGCCAGCTCGTCCGTGTCTACGCAGTATTTT.

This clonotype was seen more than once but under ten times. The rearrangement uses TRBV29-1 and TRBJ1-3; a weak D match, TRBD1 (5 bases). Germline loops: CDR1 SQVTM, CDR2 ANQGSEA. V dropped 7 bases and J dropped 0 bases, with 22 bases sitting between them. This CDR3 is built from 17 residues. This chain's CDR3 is CSAEVLGQGGSGNTIYF. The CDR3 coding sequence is TGCAGCGCCGAAGTTCTCGGGCAGGGCGGCTCTGGAAACACCATATATTTT.

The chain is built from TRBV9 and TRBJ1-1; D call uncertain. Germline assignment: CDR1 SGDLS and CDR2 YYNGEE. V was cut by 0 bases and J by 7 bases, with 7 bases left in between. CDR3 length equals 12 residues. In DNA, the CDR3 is TGTGCCAGCAGCGTAGAGGGCCGTGAAGCTTTCTTT. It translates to CASSVEGREAFF.

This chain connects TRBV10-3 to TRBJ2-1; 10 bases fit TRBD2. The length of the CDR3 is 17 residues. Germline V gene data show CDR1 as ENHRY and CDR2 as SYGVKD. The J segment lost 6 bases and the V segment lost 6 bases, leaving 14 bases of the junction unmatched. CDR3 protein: CAIRSSGGAIFANEQFF. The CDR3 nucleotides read TGTGCCATCAGGAGCAGCGGGGGGGCCATTTTCGCCAATGAGCAGTTCTTC.

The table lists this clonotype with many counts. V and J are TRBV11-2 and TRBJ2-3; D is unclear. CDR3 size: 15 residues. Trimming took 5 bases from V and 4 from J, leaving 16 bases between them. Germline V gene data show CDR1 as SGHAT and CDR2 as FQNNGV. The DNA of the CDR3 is TGTGCCAGCAGCCCCTTCGAAGGGCGGCCAGATACGCAGTATTTT. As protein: CASSPFEGRPDTQYF.

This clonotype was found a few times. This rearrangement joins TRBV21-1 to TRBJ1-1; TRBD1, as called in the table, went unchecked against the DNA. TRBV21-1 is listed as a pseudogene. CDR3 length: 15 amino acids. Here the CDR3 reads CASSKSNRPYTEAFF. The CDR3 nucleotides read TGTGCCAGCAGCAAGTCCAACAGGCCTTACACTGAAGCTTTCTTT.

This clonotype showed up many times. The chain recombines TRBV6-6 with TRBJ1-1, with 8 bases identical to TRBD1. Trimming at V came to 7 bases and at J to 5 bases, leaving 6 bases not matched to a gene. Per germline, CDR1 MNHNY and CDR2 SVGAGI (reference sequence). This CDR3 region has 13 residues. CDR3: CASIGQGGTEAFF. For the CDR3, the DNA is TGTGCCAGCATAGGACAGGGAGGGACTGAAGCTTTCTTT.

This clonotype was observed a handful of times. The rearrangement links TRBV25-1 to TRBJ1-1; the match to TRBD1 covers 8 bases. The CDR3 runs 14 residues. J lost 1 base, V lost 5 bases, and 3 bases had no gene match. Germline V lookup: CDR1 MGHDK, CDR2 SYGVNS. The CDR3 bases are TGTGCCAGCAGTAACGACAGGGGGAACACTGAAGCTTTCTTT. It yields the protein CASSNDRGNTEAFF.

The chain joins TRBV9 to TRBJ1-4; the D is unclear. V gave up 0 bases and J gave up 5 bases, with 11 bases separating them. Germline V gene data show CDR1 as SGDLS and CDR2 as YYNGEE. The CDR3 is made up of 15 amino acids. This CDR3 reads CASSVDGRSNEKLFF. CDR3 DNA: TGTGCCAGCAGCGTAGATGGGAGAAGCAATGAAAAACTGTTTTTT.

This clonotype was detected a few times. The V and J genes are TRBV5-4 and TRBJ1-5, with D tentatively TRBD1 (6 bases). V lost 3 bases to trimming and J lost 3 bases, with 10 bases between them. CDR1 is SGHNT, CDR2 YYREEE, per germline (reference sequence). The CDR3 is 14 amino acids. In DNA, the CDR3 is TGTGCCAGCAGCTGGGGGCCGGACAATCAGCCCCAGCATTTT. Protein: CASSWGPDNQPQHF.

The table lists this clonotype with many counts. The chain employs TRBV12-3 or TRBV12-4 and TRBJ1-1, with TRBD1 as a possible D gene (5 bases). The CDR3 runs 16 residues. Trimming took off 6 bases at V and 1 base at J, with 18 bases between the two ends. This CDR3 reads CASSLFSGAKNTEAFF. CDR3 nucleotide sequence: TGTGCCAGCAGCCTTTTTTCCGGGGCTAAGAACACTGAAGCTTTCTTT.

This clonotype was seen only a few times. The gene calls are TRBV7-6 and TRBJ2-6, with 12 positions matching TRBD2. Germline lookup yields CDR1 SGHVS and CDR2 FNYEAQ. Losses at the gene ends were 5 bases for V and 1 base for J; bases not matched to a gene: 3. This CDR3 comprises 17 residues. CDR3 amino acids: CASSATSGRSGANVLTF. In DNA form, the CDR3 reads TGTGCCAGCAGCGCAACTAGCGGGAGGTCTGGGGCCAACGTCCTGACTTTC.

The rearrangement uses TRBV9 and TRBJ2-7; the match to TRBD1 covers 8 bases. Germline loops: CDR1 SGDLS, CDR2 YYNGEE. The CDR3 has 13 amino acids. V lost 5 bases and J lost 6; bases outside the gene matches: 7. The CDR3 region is CASSRAGGGEQYF. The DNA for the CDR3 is TGTGCCAGCAGTCGCGCAGGGGGCGGCGAGCAGTACTTC. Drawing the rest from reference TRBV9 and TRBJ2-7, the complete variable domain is DSGVTQTPKHLITATGQRVTLRCSPRSGDLSVYWYQQSLDQGLQFLIQYYNGEERAKGNILERFSAQQFPDLHSELNLSSLELGDSALYFCASSRAGGGEQYFGPGTRLTVT.

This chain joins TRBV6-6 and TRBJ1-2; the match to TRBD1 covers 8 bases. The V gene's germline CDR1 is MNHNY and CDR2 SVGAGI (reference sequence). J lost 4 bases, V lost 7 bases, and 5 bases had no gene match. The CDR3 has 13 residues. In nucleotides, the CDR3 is TGTGCCAGCACCCTACAGGGGGGCTATGGCTACACCTTC. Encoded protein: CASTLQGGYGYTF.

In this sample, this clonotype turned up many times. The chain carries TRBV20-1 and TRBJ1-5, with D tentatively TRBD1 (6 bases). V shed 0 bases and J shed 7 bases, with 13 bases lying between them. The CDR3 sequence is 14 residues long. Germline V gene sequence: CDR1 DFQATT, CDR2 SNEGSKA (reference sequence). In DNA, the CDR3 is TGCAGTGCTAGAGATTTATCGGGGGGCCAGCCCCAGCATTTT. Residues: CSARDLSGGQPQHF.

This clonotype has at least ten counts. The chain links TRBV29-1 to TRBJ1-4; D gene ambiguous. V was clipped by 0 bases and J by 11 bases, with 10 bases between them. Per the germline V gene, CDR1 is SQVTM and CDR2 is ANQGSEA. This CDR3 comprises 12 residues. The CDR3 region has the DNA TGCAGCGTTGAAGATTCTACGGATAAACTGTTTTTT. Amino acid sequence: CSVEDSTDKLFF.

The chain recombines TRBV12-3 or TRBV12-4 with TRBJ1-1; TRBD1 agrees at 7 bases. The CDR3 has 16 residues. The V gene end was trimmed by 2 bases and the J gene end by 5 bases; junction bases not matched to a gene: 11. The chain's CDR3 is CASSLQGVDLGTEAFF. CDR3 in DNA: TGTGCCAGCAGTTTACAGGGGGTAGACCTGGGGACTGAAGCTTTCTTT.

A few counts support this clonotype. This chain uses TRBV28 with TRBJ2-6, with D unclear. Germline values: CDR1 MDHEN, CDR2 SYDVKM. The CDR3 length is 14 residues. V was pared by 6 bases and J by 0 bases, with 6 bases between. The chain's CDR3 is CASRVASGANVLTF. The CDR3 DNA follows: TGTGCCAGCAGGGTTGCCTCTGGGGCCAACGTCCTGACTTTC.

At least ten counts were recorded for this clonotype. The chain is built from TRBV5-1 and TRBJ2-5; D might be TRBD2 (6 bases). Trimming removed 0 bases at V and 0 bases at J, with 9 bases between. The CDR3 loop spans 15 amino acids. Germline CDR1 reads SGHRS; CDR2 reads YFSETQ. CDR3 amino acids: CASSLAGLHQETQYF. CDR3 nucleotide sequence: TGCGCCAGCAGCTTGGCTGGACTACACCAAGAGACCCAGTACTTC.

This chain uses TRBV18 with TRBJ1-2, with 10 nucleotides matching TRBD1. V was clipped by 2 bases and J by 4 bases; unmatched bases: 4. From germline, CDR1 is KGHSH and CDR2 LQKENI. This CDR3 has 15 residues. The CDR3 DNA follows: TGTGCCAGCTCACCAGGGGACAGGGGTTCCTATGGCTACACCTTC. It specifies CASSPGDRGSYGYTF.